This T cell receptor (beta chain) is from a study of T cells expressing NK-cell markers. Study outcomes and limitations: Clones of NKG2C+ T cells that had expanded were of unclear HCMV specificity.

Libraries used 5'RACE template switching adding universal primer site and UMIs. TCRdb derives one entry per CDR3 protein from the 5' RACE reads, leaving out DNA. The table for this sample gives some 140,000 distinct CDR3 sequences. CDR3 length equals 14 residues. CDR1 and CDR2 (germline): KGHDR, SFDVKD. A note on this clonotype: Its antigen remains unidentified.

The sequenced sample was blood T cells: a sorted CD56 or NKG2C T cell subset, CD4+ or CD8+ T cells, or bulk PBMC T cells (not recorded which). This sequence joins TRBV24-1 and TRBJ2-1; TCRdb proposes TRBD2, but this gene call is untestable without DNA. This TCR derives from a woman in her forties or fifties in good health. This CDR3 reads CATKGGYSSDEQFF.